Following are 7 T cell receptor beta chains from one sample sequenced in a study of T cell clonotyping in hematopoietic cell transplantation. The time point denotes: recipient sample about 28 days before transplant, after cytoreduction. The data were produced by immunoSEQ multiplex PCR, yet TCRdb's version contains in-frame clones alone and is incomplete. The table shows 30,000 to 40,000 clones, with around 95% occurring only once. The input for sequencing was peripheral blood mononuclear cells, taken before stem cell transplant. The receptors originated from a man aged 40-55 years with chronic myeloid leukemia. Some clones in this sample may be carry-over from other donors' samples.

The V call is TRBV4-3, the J call TRBJ2-3; perhaps TRBD2 as D (5 bases). CDR3 size: 16 residues. Trimming pared 1 base from V and 2 bases from J, leaving 13 bases between. Germline V gene lookup returns CDR1 LGHNA and CDR2 YSLEER. DNA of the CDR3: TGCGCCAGCAGCCAAGGGACTGGCCCCTACACAGATACGCAGTATTTT. This sequence encodes CASSQGTGPYTDTQYF.

The genes are TRBV4-3 and TRBJ2-7; 8 bases align to TRBD2. Germline V lookup: CDR1 LGHNA, CDR2 YSLEER. This CDR3 has 18 amino acids. V gave up 1 base and J gave up 3 bases; unmatched junction bases: 14. Here the CDR3 DNA reads TGCGCCAGCAGCCAAGTGTACTCCGGACTAGCCTCTAGCTACGAGCAGTACTTC. Translation gives CASSQVYSGLASSYEQYF.

This sequence joins TRBV28 and TRBJ1-2, with a tentative D call TRBD1 (6 bases). Germline-derived CDR1 and CDR2 are MDHEN and SYDVKM. The CDR3 covers 15 residues. Trimming shortened V by 4 bases and J by 3 bases, and 15 bases separated the two germline ends. The CDR3 sequence is CASSWIQGRDYGYTF. The CDR3 nucleotides read TGTGCCAGCAGTTGGATACAGGGTCGCGACTATGGCTACACCTTC.

V gene TRBV10-1 combines with J gene TRBJ1-5; D ambiguous. The germline CDR1 and CDR2 sequences are WNHNN and SYGVQD (reference sequence). V was shortened by 4 bases and J by 0 bases, with 22 bases between the two germline ends. CDR3 length: 19 residues. CDR3 DNA sequence: TGCGCCAGCAGTGCCCCCCCAAGGCGGAGGCACCTTAGCAATCAGCCCCAGCATTTT. It specifies CASSAPPRRRHLSNQPQHF.

This chain uses TRBV6-5 with TRBJ1-1; a weak D match, TRBD1 (5 bases). Germline lookup yields CDR1 MNHEY and CDR2 SVGAGI. Trimming left V 6 bases short and J 11 bases short, with 22 bases between. This CDR3 has 14 residues. The CDR3 sequence is CASSAVPTGPRAFF. The CDR3 DNA sequence: TGTGCCAGCAGCGCAGTCCCAACAGGTCCCAGGGCTTTCTTT.

The chain carries TRBV5-4 and TRBJ1-2; no firm D call. The ends were cut back, 6 bases at V and 2 bases at J, with 11 bases in the middle. Germline CDR1 and CDR2: SGHNT and YYREEE (reference sequence). The CDR3 is 13 residues long. Written as DNA, the CDR3 is TGTGCCAGCACCCAGGTGGGGAACTATGGCTACACCTTC. Protein sequence: CASTQVGNYGYTF. Complete variable domain (other parts from reference TRBV5-4 and TRBJ1-2): ETGVTQSPTHLIKTRGQQVTLRCSSQSGHNTVSWYQQALGQGPQFIFQYYREEENGRGNFPPRFSGLQFPNYSSELNVNALELDDSALYLCASTQVGNYGYTFGSGTRLTVV.

The chain carries TRBV9 and TRBJ2-1, with D perhaps matching TRBD2 (7 bases). The CDR3 runs 18 residues. Germline V gene data show CDR1 as SGDLS and CDR2 as YYNGEE. The V gene lost 0 bases and the J gene lost 0 bases, with 16 bases spanning the gap. CDR3 in amino acids: CASSVVAGASSSYNEQFF. As DNA, the CDR3 is TGTGCCAGCAGCGTAGTCGCGGGGGCCTCGAGCTCCTACAATGAGCAGTTCTTC.